Shown below are 5 T cell receptor beta chains from a single sample sequenced in a study of blood T cell repertoires in COVID-19. The method was immunoSEQ multiplex PCR; TCRdb's version includes in-frame clones alone and lacks a portion of them. The data show tens of thousands of clones, with 85% seen just once and over 4.5% held by the top ten. The sample was peripheral blood. The receptors here all came from a man at least 80 years old with acute or convalescent COVID-19.

The rearrangement joins TRBV7-2 to TRBJ2-5; 8 bases map to TRBD1. Per germline, CDR1 SGHTA and CDR2 FQGNSA. V shed 2 bases and J 1 base; nucleotides not matched to a gene: 3. This CDR3 region has 15 residues. The CDR3 spells CASSLFGQGQETQYF. The CDR3 coding sequence is TGTGCCAGCAGCTTATTCGGACAGGGCCAAGAGACCCAGTACTTC.

The chain joins TRBV7-2 to TRBJ1-3, with D perhaps matching TRBD1 (5 bases). Trimming cost V 5 bases and J 0 bases, with 11 bases left between them. The CDR3 contains 15 residues. From germline, CDR1 is SGHTA and CDR2 FQGNSA. The CDR3 is CASSLGRGSGNTIYF. The CDR3 nucleotides are TGTGCCAGCAGCCTAGGGAGGGGCTCTGGAAACACCATATATTTT.

This chain joins TRBV14 and TRBJ1-2; D call uncertain. Germline-derived CDR1 and CDR2 are SGHDN and FVKESK. The V and J ends lost 0 bases and 4 bases respectively, with 12 bases between them. This CDR3 contains 15 residues. CDR3 sequence (DNA): TGTGCCAGCAGCCAAGATTTTGGGAGTCCCTATGGCTACACCTTC. It translates to CASSQDFGSPYGYTF.

This clone showed up many times. V gene TRBV28 combines with J gene TRBJ2-2; maybe TRBD1 (6 bases). Per the germline V gene, CDR1 is MDHEN and CDR2 is SYDVKM. The length of the CDR3 is 13 residues. V lost 7 bases, J lost 5 bases, and 11 bases lay in between. In DNA, the CDR3 is TGTGCCAGCACTCTTAGGGGGACCGGGGAGCTGTTTTTT. Encoded protein: CASTLRGTGELFF.

The CDR3 sequence is CASSSGTSGTDTQYF. The CDR3 DNA is TGTGCCAGCAGTTCCGGGACTAGCGGCACAGATACGCAGTATTTT. The rearrangement joins TRBV6-5 to TRBJ2-3, with TRBD2 matching 10 bases. V trimming: 4 bases; J trimming: 1 base; junction bases outside the gene matches: 2. The CDR3 loop spans 15 amino acids. In germline, CDR1 is MNHEY, CDR2 SVGAGI.